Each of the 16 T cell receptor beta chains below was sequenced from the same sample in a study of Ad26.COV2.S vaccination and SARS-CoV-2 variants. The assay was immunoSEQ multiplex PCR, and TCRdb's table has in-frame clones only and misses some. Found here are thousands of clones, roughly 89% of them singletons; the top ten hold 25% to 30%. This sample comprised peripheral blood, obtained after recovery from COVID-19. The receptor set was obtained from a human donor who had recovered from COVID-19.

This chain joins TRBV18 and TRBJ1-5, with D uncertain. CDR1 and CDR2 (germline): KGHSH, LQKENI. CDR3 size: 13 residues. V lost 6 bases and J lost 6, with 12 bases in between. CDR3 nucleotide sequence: TGTGCCAGCTCGCTTGAGAAGGGTCAGCCCCAGCATTTT. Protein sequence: CASSLEKGQPQHF.

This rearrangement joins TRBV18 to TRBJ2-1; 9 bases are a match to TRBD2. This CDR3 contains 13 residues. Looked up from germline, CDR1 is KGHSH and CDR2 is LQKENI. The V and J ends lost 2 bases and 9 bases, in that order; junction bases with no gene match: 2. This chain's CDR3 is CASSPRREGEQFF. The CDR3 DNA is TGTGCCAGCTCACCAAGGCGGGAGGGTGAGCAGTTCTTC.

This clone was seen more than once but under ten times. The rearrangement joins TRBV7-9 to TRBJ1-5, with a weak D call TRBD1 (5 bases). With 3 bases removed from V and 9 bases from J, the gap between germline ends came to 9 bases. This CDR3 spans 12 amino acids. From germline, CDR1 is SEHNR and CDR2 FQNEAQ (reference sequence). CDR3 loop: CASSLGGGPQHF. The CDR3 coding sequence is TGTGCCAGCAGCTTGGGCGGGGGGCCCCAGCATTTT.

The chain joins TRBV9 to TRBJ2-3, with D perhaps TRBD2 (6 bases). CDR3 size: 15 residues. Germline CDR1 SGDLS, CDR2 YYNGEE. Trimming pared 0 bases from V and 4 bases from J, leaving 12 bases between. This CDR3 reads CASSVGGGVADTQYF. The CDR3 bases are TGTGCCAGCAGCGTAGGTGGCGGGGTGGCAGATACGCAGTATTTT.

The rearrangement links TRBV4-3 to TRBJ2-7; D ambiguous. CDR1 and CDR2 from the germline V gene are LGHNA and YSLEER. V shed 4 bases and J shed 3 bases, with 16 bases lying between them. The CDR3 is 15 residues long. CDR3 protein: CASSRSLFGVYEQYF. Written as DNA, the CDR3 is TGCGCCAGCAGCCGGTCCCTTTTTGGGGTCTACGAGCAGTACTTC.

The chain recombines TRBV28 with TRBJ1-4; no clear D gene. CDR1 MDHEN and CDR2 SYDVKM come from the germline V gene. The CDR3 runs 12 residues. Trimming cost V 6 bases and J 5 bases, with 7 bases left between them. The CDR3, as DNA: TGTGCCAGCAGGGTTTTAAATGAAAAACTGTTTTTT. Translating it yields CASRVLNEKLFF.

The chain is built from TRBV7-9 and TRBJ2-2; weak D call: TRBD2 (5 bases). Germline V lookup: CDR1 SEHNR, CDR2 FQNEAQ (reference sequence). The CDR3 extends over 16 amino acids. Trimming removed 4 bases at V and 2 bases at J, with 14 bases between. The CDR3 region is CASSSPPGRNTGELFF. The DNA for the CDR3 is TGTGCCAGCAGCTCCCCACCGGGAAGAAACACCGGGGAGCTGTTTTTT.

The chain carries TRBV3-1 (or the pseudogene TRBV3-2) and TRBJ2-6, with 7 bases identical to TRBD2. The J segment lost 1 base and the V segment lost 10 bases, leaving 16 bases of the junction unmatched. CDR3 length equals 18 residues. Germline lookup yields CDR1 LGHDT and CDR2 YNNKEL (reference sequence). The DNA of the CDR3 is TGTGCCACCCGTGGGGGGGTACTCCACTTTTCTGGGGCCAACGTCCTGACTTTC. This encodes CATRGGVLHFSGANVLTF.

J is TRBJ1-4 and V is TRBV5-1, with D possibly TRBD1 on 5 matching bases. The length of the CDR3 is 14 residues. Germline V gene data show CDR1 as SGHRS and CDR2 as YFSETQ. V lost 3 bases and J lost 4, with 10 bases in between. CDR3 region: CASSSGTINEKLFF. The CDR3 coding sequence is TGCGCCAGCAGCTCCGGGACGATTAATGAAAAACTGTTTTTT.

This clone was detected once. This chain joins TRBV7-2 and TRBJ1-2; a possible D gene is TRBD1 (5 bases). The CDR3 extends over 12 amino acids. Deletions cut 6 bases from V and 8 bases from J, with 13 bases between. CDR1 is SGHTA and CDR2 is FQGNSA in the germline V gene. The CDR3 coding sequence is TGTGCCAGCAGGCAGGGTGGATGGGGCTACACCTTC. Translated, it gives CASRQGGWGYTF.

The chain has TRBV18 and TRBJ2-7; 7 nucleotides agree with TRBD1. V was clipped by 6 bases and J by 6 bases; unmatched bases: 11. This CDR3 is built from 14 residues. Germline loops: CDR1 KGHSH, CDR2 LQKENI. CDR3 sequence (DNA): TGTGCCAGCTCCAATACAGGGGATGTCGGCGAGCAGTACTTC. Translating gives CASSNTGDVGEQYF.

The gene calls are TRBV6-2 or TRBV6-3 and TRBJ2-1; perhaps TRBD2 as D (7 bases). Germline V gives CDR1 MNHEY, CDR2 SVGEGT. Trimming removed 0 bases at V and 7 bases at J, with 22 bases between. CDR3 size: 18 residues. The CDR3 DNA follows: TGTGCCAGCAGTTACTCGAGGCGTAGGGGGGAGGGCCAGAATGAGCAGTTCTTC. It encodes CASSYSRRRGEGQNEQFF.

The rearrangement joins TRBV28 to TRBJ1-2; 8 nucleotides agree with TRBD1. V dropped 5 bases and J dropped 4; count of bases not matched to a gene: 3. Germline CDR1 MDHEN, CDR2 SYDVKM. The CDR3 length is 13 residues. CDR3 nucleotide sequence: TGTGCCAGCAGTCCCGACAGGGGCTATGGCTACACCTTC. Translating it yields CASSPDRGYGYTF.

The CDR3 region is CSVAGGTGWETQYF. The CDR3 DNA follows: TGCAGCGTTGCTGGTGGGACAGGGTGGGAGACCCAGTACTTC. The chain recombines TRBV29-1 with TRBJ2-5; TRBD1 aligns across 9 bases. V dropped 4 bases and J dropped 5; count of bases not matched to a gene: 8. CDR3 size: 14 residues. CDR1 is SQVTM, CDR2 ANQGSEA, per germline.

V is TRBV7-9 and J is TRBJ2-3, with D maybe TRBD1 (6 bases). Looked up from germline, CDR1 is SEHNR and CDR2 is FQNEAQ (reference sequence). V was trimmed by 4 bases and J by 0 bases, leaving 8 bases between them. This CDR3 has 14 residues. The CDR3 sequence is CASSSDRSTDTQYF. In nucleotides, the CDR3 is TGTGCCAGCAGCTCGGACAGAAGCACAGATACGCAGTATTTT. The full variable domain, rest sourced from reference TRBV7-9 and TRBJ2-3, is DTGVSQNPRHKITKRGQNVTFRCDPISEHNRLYWYRQTLGQGPEFLTYFQNEAQLEKSRLLSDRFSAERPKGSFSTLEIQRTEQGDSAMYLCASSSDRSTDTQYFGPGTRLTVL.

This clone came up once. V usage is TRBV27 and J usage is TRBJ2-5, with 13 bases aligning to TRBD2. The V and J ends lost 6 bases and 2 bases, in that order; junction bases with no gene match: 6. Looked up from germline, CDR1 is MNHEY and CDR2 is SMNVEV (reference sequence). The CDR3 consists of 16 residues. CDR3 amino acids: CASSAKGLAGQETQYF. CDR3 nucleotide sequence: TGTGCCAGCAGCGCGAAGGGACTAGCGGGACAAGAGACCCAGTACTTC.